These 9 T cell receptor beta chains share one sample of origin, sequenced in a study of CD8 T cells in Susac syndrome. RNA amounts of roughly 0.5 to 1 ug underwent reverse transcription with random hexamers. From the immunoSEQ multiplex PCR reads, TCRdb called clonotypes with MiXCR, one entry per CDR3 protein. This table has approximately 120,000 distinct CDR3 sequences, about 90% appearing once. The sequenced material came from CD8+ T cells from PBMCs. The receptors shown here come from a human donor with multiple sclerosis.

This clonotype was detected once. The chain combines TRBV12-3 or TRBV12-4 with TRBJ2-1; tentative D call: TRBD2 (6 bases). This CDR3 spans 14 amino acids. The germline V and J ends were trimmed by 6 bases and 7 bases, with 16 bases remaining between them. The CDR3 sequence: CASSPMGLFNEQFF. The CDR3 DNA sequence: TGTGCCAGCAGCCCCATGGGACTTTTTAATGAGCAGTTCTTC.

The chain uses TRBV7-6 and TRBJ2-1; the D gene is possibly TRBD1 (7 bases). Looked up from germline, CDR1 is SGHVS and CDR2 is FNYEAQ. The CDR3 has 16 residues. Trimming took off 3 bases at V and 8 bases at J, with 20 bases between the two ends. CDR3 protein: CASSFLSVEGAYEQFF. In nucleotides, the CDR3 is TGTGCCAGCAGCTTCTTATCGGTGGAGGGGGCTTATGAGCAGTTCTTC.

This sequence joins TRBV5-6 and TRBJ2-6; TRBD2 aligns across 12 bases. The V gene's germline CDR1 is SGHDT and CDR2 YYEEEE. There are 19 residues in the CDR3. Trimming at V came to 3 bases and at J to 1 base, leaving 8 bases not matched to a gene. The CDR3 region is CASSSPRLAGESGANVLTF. The CDR3 DNA reads as TGTGCCAGCAGCTCGCCTCGACTAGCGGGAGAGTCTGGGGCCAACGTCCTGACTTTC.

The genes are TRBV29-1 and TRBJ2-7; D is unclear. The CDR3 spans 12 residues. Germline V gene lookup returns CDR1 SQVTM and CDR2 ANQGSEA. V lost 7 bases, J lost 6 bases, and 16 bases lay in between. CDR3 bases: TGCAGCGCCCTGAAAAACTCGGCCGAGCAGTACTTC. Translating it yields CSALKNSAEQYF.

This clonotype appeared a single time. The chain joins TRBV28 to TRBJ2-3; 10 nucleotides agree with TRBD2. V dropped 2 bases and J dropped 5; count of bases not matched to a gene: 13. CDR1 is MDHEN, CDR2 SYDVKM, per germline. This CDR3 has 18 residues. CDR3 in amino acids: CASSLPPESGRAEDTQYF. DNA for the CDR3: TGTGCCAGCAGTTTACCCCCTGAAAGCGGGAGGGCCGAAGATACGCAGTATTTT.

The gene calls are TRBV7-8 and TRBJ1-5; weak D call: TRBD1 (6 bases). The CDR3 has 16 residues. Germline lookup yields CDR1 SGHVS and CDR2 FQNEAQ. V shed 3 bases and J shed 3 bases, with 15 bases lying between them. DNA for the CDR3: TGTGCCAGCAGCTTGGCCTGGGGGGCGGCCAATCAGCCCCAGCATTTT. Translation: CASSLAWGAANQPQHF.

This rearrangement joins TRBV24-1 to TRBJ2-2, with D unclear. The V and J ends lost 5 bases and 6 bases respectively, with 9 bases between them. Germline V gene sequence: CDR1 KGHDR, CDR2 SFDVKD. The CDR3 consists of 13 residues. The CDR3 sequence: CATSVGLAGELFF. DNA for the CDR3: TGTGCCACCAGTGTTGGGTTGGCCGGGGAGCTGTTTTTT.

The V and J genes are TRBV15 and TRBJ2-2; D not resolved. Trimming pared 0 bases from V and 3 bases from J, leaving 5 bases between. The CDR3 is 14 amino acids. Germline V gene data show CDR1 as LNHNV and CDR2 as YYDKDF (reference sequence). CDR3 nucleotide sequence: TGTGCCACCAGCAGAGACTGGGACACCGGGGAGCTGTTTTTT. It yields the protein CATSRDWDTGELFF. The full variable domain, rest sourced from reference TRBV15 and TRBJ2-2, is DAMVIQNPRYQVTQFGKPVTLSCSQTLNHNVMYWYQQKSSQAPKLLFHYYDKDFNNEADTPDNFQSRRPNTSFCFLDIRSPGLGDTAMYLCATSRDWDTGELFFGEGSRLTVL.

The V call is TRBV2, the J call TRBJ2-7; no reliable D call. Trimming took off 7 bases at V and 3 bases at J, with 16 bases between the two ends. The CDR3 is 14 amino acids. Germline V lookup: CDR1 SNHLY, CDR2 FYNNEI. CDR3 in DNA: TGTGCCAGCATTTGGACGGAATCTTTCTACGAGCAGTACTTC. Amino acid sequence: CASIWTESFYEQYF.